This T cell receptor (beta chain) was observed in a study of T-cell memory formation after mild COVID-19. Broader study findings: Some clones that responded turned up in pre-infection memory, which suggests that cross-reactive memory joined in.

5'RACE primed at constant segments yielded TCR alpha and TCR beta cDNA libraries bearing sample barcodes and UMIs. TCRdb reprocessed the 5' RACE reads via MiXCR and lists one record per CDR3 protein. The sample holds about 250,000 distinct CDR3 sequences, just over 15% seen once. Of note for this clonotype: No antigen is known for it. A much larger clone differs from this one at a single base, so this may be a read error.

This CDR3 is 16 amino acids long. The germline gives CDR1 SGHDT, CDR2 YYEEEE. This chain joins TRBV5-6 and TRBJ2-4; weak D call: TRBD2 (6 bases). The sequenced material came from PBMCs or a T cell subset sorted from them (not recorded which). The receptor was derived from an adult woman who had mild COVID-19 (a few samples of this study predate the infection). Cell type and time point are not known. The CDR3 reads CDSSNRGILAKNIQYF. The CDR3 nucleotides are TGTGACAGCAGCAACCGGGGGATCTTGGCCAAAAACATTCAGTACTTC.